The next 12 T cell receptor beta chains were all read from a single sample in a study of blood T cells in healthy people across ages (dated by TCRdb to 2015 to 2017). Receptor libraries were prepared by 5' RACE. TCRdb shows the sequencer as Illumina HiSeq 2500. A second about 7 to 12 cycle PCR used a sample-barcoded 5' primer and a J-beta primer mix. In TCRdb, the public reads were trimmed at Q25 with fastp and aligned with MiXCR, with productive beta chains retained. Here each entry gathers all rows of one CDR3 protein and keeps the most common genes and DNA. The sample table records under 2 million distinct CDR3 sequences; almost 35% of these occur just once. About 11% of the sample rests with the top ten. Specimen: blood. These receptors were obtained from a woman in her thirties in good health.

The rearrangement joins TRBV3-1 to TRBJ2-5; tentative D call: TRBD2 (5 bases). The ends were cut back, 0 bases at V and 5 bases at J, with 13 bases in the middle. The CDR3 contains 15 residues. Germline loops: CDR1 LGHDT, CDR2 YNNKEL (reference sequence). CDR3 loop: CASSQDWRAGETQYF. The CDR3 DNA reads as TGTGCCAGCAGCCAAGATTGGCGGGCGGGCGAGACCCAGTACTTC.

This clonotype was counted between two and nine times. The J gene is TRBJ2-1, the V gene TRBV3-1; 7 bases are shared with TRBD2. The CDR3 is 17 amino acids. J gave up 2 bases and V 4 bases, and 11 bases lay outside the gene matches. Germline CDR1 and CDR2: LGHDT and YNNKEL (reference sequence). The CDR3 reads CASSPSAGRGPYNEQFF. The CDR3 DNA follows: TGTGCCAGCAGCCCCTCGGCGGGGAGGGGACCCTACAATGAGCAGTTCTTC.

The CDR3 DNA reads as TGCGCCAGCAGCTTGGGTAAGGGAATAATCTACGAGCAGTACTTC. Translation: CASSLGKGIIYEQYF. J is TRBJ2-7 and V is TRBV5-1; D remains ambiguous. This CDR3 contains 15 residues. Germline lookup yields CDR1 SGHRS and CDR2 YFSETQ. Trimming stripped 0 bases from V and 3 bases from J, with 13 bases between.

This clonotype has more than one count but fewer than ten. This sequence joins TRBV5-1 and TRBJ1-2; maybe TRBD1 (6 bases). Germline CDR1 reads SGHRS; CDR2 reads YFSETQ. Trimming shortened V by 1 base and J by 8 bases, and 30 bases separated the two germline ends. This CDR3 has 19 amino acids. This chain's CDR3 is CASSLLASTQGPRMAGYTF. The CDR3 DNA reads as TGCGCCAGCAGCTTGTTAGCCTCCACACAGGGCCCGCGCATGGCCGGCTACACCTTC.

Notes on this clonotype: The germline gene is not matched at one end of the junction; a read error may be the cause. The chain is built from TRBV11-2 and TRBJ2-6; no firm D call. This CDR3 has 13 amino acids. Germline CDR1 is SGHAT and CDR2 is FQNNGV. Here the CDR3 reads CTSRGSGANVLTF. For the CDR3, the DNA is TGTACCAGCAGAGGTTCTGGGGCCAACGTCCTGACTTTC. The whole variable domain, filled in from reference TRBV11-2 and TRBJ2-6, reads EAGVAQSPRYKIIEKRQSVAFWCNPISGHATLYWYQQILGQGPKLLIQFQNNGVVDDSQLPKDRFSAERLKGVDSTLKIQPAKLEDSAVYLCTSRGSGANVLTFGAGSRLTVL.

In this sample, this clonotype turned up a few times. This chain joins TRBV10-3 and TRBJ2-5, with D hard to call. Germline-derived CDR1 and CDR2 are ENHRY and SYGVKD. The CDR3 runs 15 residues. Between the trimmed V and J ends, which lost 0 bases and 4 bases, there was a span of 12 bases. CDR3: CAISESAAKRETQYF. CDR3 nucleotides: TGTGCCATCAGTGAGTCGGCGGCCAAGAGAGAGACCCAGTACTTC.

V and J are TRBV6-1 and TRBJ2-3; no clear D. The CDR3 consists of 15 residues. Trimming cost V 7 bases and J 2 bases, with 16 bases left between them. The germline V gene has CDR1 MNHNS and CDR2 SASEGT. The CDR3 region has the DNA TGTGCCAGCATGGTCTCCGCAACACTCACAGATACGCAGTATTTT. As protein: CASMVSATLTDTQYF.

This clonotype appeared a few times. The rearrangement joins TRBV2 to TRBJ2-5; D may match TRBD1 or TRBD2 (5 bases each). This CDR3 region has 13 residues. Trimming pared 5 bases from V and 7 bases from J, leaving 14 bases between. Per the germline V gene, CDR1 is SNHLY and CDR2 is FYNNEI. As DNA, the CDR3 is TGTGCCAGCAGTTGGGACGGCCCATGGACCCAGTACTTC. Amino acid sequence: CASSWDGPWTQYF.

This clonotype was recorded only once. The chain couples TRBV6-5 to TRBJ1-1, with D possibly being TRBD1 (6 bases). This CDR3 has 13 amino acids. Germline V gene sequence: CDR1 MNHEY, CDR2 SVGAGI. V gave up 3 bases and J gave up 7 bases, with 12 bases separating them. In nucleotides, the CDR3 is TGTGCCAGCAGTTATTCTAGGGGGGGTGAAGCTTTCTTT. This gives the protein CASSYSRGGEAFF.

This clonotype occurred once. This sequence joins TRBV27 and TRBJ2-7; 7 nucleotides match TRBD2. V was pared by 8 bases and J by 2 bases, with 15 bases of the junction left unmatched. Germline V gene lookup returns CDR1 MNHEY and CDR2 SMNVEV (reference sequence). There are 16 residues in the CDR3. The CDR3 sequence is CASGALGGSGPYEQYF. The DNA for the CDR3 is TGTGCCAGCGGAGCCTTGGGCGGGAGCGGTCCCTACGAGCAGTACTTC.

The chain employs TRBV3-1 and TRBJ2-2; D unclear. Germline V gene sequence: CDR1 LGHDT, CDR2 YNNKEL (reference sequence). The V and J ends lost 2 bases and 9 bases respectively, with 7 bases between them. CDR3 length: 12 amino acids. In nucleotides, the CDR3 is TGTGCCAGCAGCCAACTCGCCTGGGAGCTGTTTTTT. The encoded protein is CASSQLAWELFF.

This CDR3 reads CASSFSWGETQYF. CDR3 coding DNA: TGTGCCAGCAGTTTTAGTTGGGGAGAGACCCAGTACTTC. The rearrangement uses TRBV27 and TRBJ2-5, with no clear D. The germline V and J ends were trimmed by 3 bases and 4 bases, with 9 bases remaining between them. CDR1 MNHEY and CDR2 SMNVEV come from the germline V gene (reference sequence). The CDR3 runs to 13 residues.